This T cell receptor (beta chain) was captured by sequencing in a study of naive and memory T cell subsets. Study-wide points: Over 95% of naive TCR sequences appeared only once after error correction, unlike memory subsets.

Trimming took 6 bases from V and 3 from J; bases not matched to a gene: 6. Germline V gene sequence: CDR1 SNHLY, CDR2 FYNNEI. This CDR3 is 14 amino acids long. An equimolar mix of two oligonucleotides served as the beta constant-region primer for TRBC1 and TRBC2. Ligated cDNA was amplified by four rounds of PCR with nested alpha and beta constant-region primers and SP2. TCRdb reanalysed the UMI-ligation and nested PCR reads using MiXCR and keeps one entry per CDR3 protein. The sample lists about 120,000 distinct CDR3 sequences, 30% to 45% occurring once. In the case of this clonotype: Antigen unknown.

Sequencing was carried out using central memory CD4+ T cells from blood. This rearrangement joins TRBV2 to TRBJ1-2; 8 bases match TRBD1. This receptor was taken from a human donor in good health. CDR3 amino acids: CASRRDRRDYGYTF. CDR3 in DNA: TGTGCCAGCAGGAGGGACAGGCGAGACTATGGCTACACCTTC. The full variable domain, with the rest looked up from reference TRBV2 and TRBJ1-2, is EPEVTQTPSHQVTQMGQEVILRCVPISNHLYFYWYRQILGQKVEFLVSFYNNEISEKSEIFDDQFSVERPDGSNFTLKIRSTKLEDSAMYFCASRRDRRDYGYTFGSGTRLTVV.